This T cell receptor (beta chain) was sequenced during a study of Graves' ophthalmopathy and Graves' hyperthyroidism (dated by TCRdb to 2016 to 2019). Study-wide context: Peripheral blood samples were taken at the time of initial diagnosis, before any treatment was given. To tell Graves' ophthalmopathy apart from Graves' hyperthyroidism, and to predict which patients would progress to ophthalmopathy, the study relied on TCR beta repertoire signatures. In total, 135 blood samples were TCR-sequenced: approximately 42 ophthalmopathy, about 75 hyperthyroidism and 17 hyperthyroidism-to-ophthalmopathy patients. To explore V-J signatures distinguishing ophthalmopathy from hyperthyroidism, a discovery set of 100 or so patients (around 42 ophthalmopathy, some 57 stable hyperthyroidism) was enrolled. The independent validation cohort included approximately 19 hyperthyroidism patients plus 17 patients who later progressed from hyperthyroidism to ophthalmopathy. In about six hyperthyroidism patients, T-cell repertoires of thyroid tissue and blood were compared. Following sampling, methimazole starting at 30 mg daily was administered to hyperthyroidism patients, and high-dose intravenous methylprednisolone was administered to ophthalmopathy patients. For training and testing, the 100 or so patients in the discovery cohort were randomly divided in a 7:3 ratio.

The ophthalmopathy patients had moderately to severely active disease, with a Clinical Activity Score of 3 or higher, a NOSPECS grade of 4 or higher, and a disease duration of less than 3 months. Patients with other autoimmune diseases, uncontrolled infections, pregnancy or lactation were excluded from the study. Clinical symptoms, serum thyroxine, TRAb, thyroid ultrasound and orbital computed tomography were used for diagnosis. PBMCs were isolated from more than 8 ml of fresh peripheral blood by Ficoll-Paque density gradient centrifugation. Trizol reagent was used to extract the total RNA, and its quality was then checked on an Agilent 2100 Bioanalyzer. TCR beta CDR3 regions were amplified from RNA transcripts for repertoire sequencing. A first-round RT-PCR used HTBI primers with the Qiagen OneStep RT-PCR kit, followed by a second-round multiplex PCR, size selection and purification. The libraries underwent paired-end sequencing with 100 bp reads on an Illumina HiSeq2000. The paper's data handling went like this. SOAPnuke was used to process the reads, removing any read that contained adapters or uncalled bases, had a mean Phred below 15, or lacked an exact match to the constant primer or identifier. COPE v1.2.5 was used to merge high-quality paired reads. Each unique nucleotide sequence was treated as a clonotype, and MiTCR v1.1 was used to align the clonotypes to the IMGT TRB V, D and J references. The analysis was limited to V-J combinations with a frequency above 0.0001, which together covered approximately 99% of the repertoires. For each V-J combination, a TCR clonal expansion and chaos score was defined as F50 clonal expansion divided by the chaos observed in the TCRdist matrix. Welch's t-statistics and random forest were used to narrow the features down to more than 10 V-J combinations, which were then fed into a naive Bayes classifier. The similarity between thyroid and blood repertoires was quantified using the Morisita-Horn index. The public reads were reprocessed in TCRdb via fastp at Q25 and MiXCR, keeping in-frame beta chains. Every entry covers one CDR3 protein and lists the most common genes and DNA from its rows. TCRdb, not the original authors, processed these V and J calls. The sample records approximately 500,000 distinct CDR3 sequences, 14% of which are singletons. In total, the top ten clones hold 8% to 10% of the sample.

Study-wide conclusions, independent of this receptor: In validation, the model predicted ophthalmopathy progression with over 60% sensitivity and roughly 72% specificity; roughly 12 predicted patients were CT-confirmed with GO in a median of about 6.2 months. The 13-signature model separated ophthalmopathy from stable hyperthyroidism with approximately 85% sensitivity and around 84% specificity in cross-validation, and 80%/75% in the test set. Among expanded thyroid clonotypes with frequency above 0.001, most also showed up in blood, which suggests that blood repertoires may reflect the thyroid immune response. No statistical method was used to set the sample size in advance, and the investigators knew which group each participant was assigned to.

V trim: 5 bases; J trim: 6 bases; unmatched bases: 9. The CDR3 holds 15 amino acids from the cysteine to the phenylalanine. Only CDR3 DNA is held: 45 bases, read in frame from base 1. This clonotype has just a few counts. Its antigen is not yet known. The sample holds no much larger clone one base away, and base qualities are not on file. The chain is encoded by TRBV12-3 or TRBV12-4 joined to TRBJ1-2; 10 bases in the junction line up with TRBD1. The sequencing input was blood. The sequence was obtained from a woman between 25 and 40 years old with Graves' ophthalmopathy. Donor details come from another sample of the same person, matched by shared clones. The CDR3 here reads CASSTHRDRGDGYTF. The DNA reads TGTGCCAGCAGTACCCACCGGGACAGGGGAGATGGCTACACCTTC.